Following are 9 T cell receptor beta chains from one sample sequenced in a study of cytomegalovirus exposure and HLA in healthy donors. PCR amplification relied on 60 Vbeta primers (plus 13 Jbeta primers). The table came from immunoSEQ multiplex PCR; TCRdb's copy has only in-frame clones and leaves some out. This repertoire shows over 70,000 clones, approximately 80% found once; its top ten account for roughly 32%. What was sequenced was PBMCs. These receptors originate from a middle-aged man in good health and CMV-seropositive.

The chain carries TRBV15 and TRBJ1-4; 7 positions match TRBD1. The CDR3 has 16 amino acids. Germline V CDR1 and CDR2: LNHNV, YYDKDF (reference sequence). The trim removed 0 bases at V and 7 bases at J, leaving 8 bases unmatched. The CDR3 DNA reads TGTGCCACCAGCAGAGACCTTGACAGGGAGAGTGAAAAACTGTTTTTT. It translates to CATSRDLDRESEKLFF.

In this sample, this clone is medium-sized. Other DNA sequences in this specimen translate into the identical CDR3. The chain combines TRBV2 with TRBJ1-5, with D possibly TRBD1 on 5 matching bases. There are 15 residues in the CDR3. Germline assignment: CDR1 SNHLY and CDR2 FYNNEI. V was clipped by 0 bases and J by 4 bases, with 10 bases between them. CDR3 coding DNA: TGTGCCAGCAGTGAAGCGCTATCAGGGAATCAGCCCCAGCATTTT. This sequence encodes CASSEALSGNQPQHF.

This sequence joins TRBV16 and TRBJ2-7, with D hard to call. The CDR3 runs 12 residues. V was clipped by 1 base and J by 6 bases, with 7 bases between them. From germline, CDR1 is KGHSY and CDR2 FQNENV. The DNA for the CDR3 is TGTGCCAGCAGCCAATATGGCCCCGAGCAGTACTTC. Translated, it gives CASSQYGPEQYF.

The chain combines TRBV5-4 with TRBJ2-1; D is unresolved. The germline V gene encodes CDR1 SGHNT and CDR2 YYREEE (reference sequence). The CDR3 has 16 amino acids. Trimming took off 0 bases at V and 3 bases at J, with 13 bases between the two ends. CDR3 region: CASSLAVSSLYNEQFF. As DNA, the CDR3 is TGTGCCAGCAGCTTGGCCGTGAGTAGCCTCTACAATGAGCAGTTCTTC.

Concerning this clone itself: Germline is not matched at one junction end, which may reflect a read error. V usage is TRBV10-3 and J usage is TRBJ2-5; 9 nucleotides match TRBD1. The germline V gene encodes CDR1 ENHRY and CDR2 SYGVKD. The CDR3 runs to 14 residues. CDR3 nucleotides: TGTGCCACAGGCGGACAGGGGAGGAAAGAGACCCGGTACTTC. It codes for CATGGQGRKETRYF.

The V gene is TRBV7-6, the J gene TRBJ2-1; 14 bases agree with TRBD2. J was trimmed by 7 bases and V by 2 bases; bases with no gene match: 4. The germline V gene has CDR1 SGHVS and CDR2 FNYEAQ. CDR3 size: 16 residues. CDR3 sequence (DNA): TGTGCCAGCAGCTTAAGGGGGACTAGCGGGAGAAATGAGCAGTTCTTC. Residues: CASSLRGTSGRNEQFF.

The table lists this clone with a few counts. The chain links TRBV5-1 to TRBJ2-6; TRBD2 aligns across 7 bases. The CDR3 extends over 16 amino acids. Germline V lookup: CDR1 SGHRS, CDR2 YFSETQ. J gave up 0 bases and V 3 bases, and 3 bases lay outside the gene matches. This CDR3 reads CASSSWGGSGANVLTF. In nucleotides, the CDR3 is TGCGCCAGCAGCTCCTGGGGGGGCTCTGGGGCCAACGTCCTGACTTTC.

The V and J genes are TRBV5-6 and TRBJ2-1; D perhaps matches TRBD2 (6 bases). Germline assignment: CDR1 SGHDT and CDR2 YYEEEE. The CDR3 loop spans 14 amino acids. The ends were cut back, 2 bases at V and 7 bases at J, with 13 bases in the middle. CDR3 sequence (DNA): TGTGCCAGCAGCTTAATGGGACTTCAAAATGAGCAGTTCTTC. Its translation: CASSLMGLQNEQFF.

The rearrangement joins TRBV7-8 to TRBJ2-3; possibly TRBD1 for D (5 bases). V gave up 7 bases and J gave up 2 bases, with 10 bases separating them. This CDR3 is built from 13 residues. CDR1 and CDR2 (germline): SGHVS, FQNEAQ. The DNA of the CDR3 is TGTGCCAGCACCCGAGGACACACAGATACGCAGTATTTT. Amino acids: CASTRGHTDTQYF.